Listed below are T cell receptor beta chains from one sample, sequenced in a study of PD-1 blockade in classical Hodgkin lymphoma. Sequenced by immunoSEQ multiplex PCR; TCRdb stores in-frame clones only, minus some. The repertoire has tens of thousands of clones, almost 85% of them found once; the top ten carry about 18%. This sample comprised peripheral blood mononuclear cells (PBMCs), obtained before the fourth cycle of nivolumab. The origin of the receptors is a human donor with classical Hodgkin lymphoma. The CDR3 runs from the conserved cysteine through the conserved F or W. Each record gives: J gene, clone size, V gene, D gene, CDR3 protein, CDR3 DNA. The D gene is left open where the match is weak. Only some rows state a clone size, as once, few, many or a class for expanded clones.

TRBJ1-4 | few | TRBV6-1 | - | CASKKLLGEGEKLFF | TGTGCCAGCAAAAAACTCCTAGGGGAGGGGGAAAAACTGTTTTTT
TRBJ2-2 | - | TRBV27 | - | CASSLGSTLIHTGELFF | TGTGCCAGCAGTTTAGGTTCGACCCTAATACACACCGGGGAGCTGTTTTTT
TRBJ1-2 | - | TRBV9 | TRBD1 | CASSVGAGGYKYAPEYGYTF | TGTGCCAGCAGCGTCGGGGCAGGGGGTTACAAATACGCCCCGGAATATGGCTACACCTTC
TRBJ2-6 | - | TRBV7-8 | - | CASRPKMLWANVLTF | TGTGCCAGCAGACCAAAGATGCTCTGGGCCAACGTCCTGACTTTC
TRBJ1-6 | - | TRBV5-1 | - | CASSLAPPGSNSPLHF | TGCGCCAGCAGCTTGGCACCCCCGGGATCAAATTCACCCCTCCACTTT
TRBJ1-1 | - | TRBV19 | - | CASRQAGNTEAFF | TGTGCCAGTAGGCAGGCCGGGAACACTGAAGCTTTCTTT
TRBJ1-1 | - | TRBV20-1 | TRBD1 | CSATGGTEAFF | TGCAGTGCTACAGGGGGCACTGAAGCTTTCTTT
TRBJ2-7 | - | TRBV28 | - | CASSTGGKQYEQYF | TGTGCCAGCAGTACCGGCGGCAAGCAATACGAGCAGTACTTC
TRBJ2-1 | - | TRBV5-1 | - | CASSLVRNNEQFF | TGCGCCAGCAGCTTGGTACGTAACAATGAGCAGTTCTTC
TRBJ1-2 | few | TRBV7-3 | - | CASSLTGPTNYGYTF | TGTGCCAGCAGCTTAACGGGACCGACGAACTATGGCTACACCTTC
TRBJ2-3 | - | TRBV6-4 | - | CASSVKGGTDTQYF | TGTGCCAGCAGTGTGAAGGGGGGAACAGATACGCAGTATTTT
TRBJ1-1 | - | TRBV6-1 | - | CANTRDGARTEAFF | TGTGCCAACACAAGGGACGGGGCGCGGACTGAAGCTTTCTTT
TRBJ1-5 | - | TRBV19 | - | CASSYGVGQPQHF | TGTGCCAGTAGTTACGGGGTAGGCCAGCCCCAGCATTTT
TRBJ2-1 | - | TRBV7-6 | - | CASSLAGEGGEQFF | TGTGCCAGCAGCTTAGCGGGGGAGGGGGGAGAGCAGTTCTTC